Presented here are 14 T cell receptor beta chains from one specimen sequenced in a study of T cell clonality in common variable immunodeficiency. Using immunoSEQ multiplex PCR, the repertoire was profiled, and TCRdb retains in-frame clones only, with some absent. Listed for the sample are 57,000 or so clones, none seen a single time. Input material: peripheral blood mononuclear cells. All receptors derive from a person aged 18-69 years in good health.

At least ten counts were recorded for this clone. The sequenced fragment ends 3 residues before the CDR3 boundary, so the rest is inferred from the germline J gene. The chain is built from TRBV16 and TRBJ1-6; the match to TRBD1 covers 7 bases. Germline values: CDR1 KGHSY, CDR2 FQNENV. The CDR3 consists of 15 residues. The ends lost 1 base at V and 8 bases at J; junction bases unmatched: 5. The CDR3 sequence is CASSQLTGAYSPLHF. CDR3 bases read: TGTGCCAGCAGCCAATTAACAGGGGCCTATTCACCC.

In this sample, this clone turned up many times. The CDR3 is cut off 3 residues early in the read; its end comes from the germline J gene. V gene TRBV12-3 or TRBV12-4 combines with J gene TRBJ2-7; D possibly corresponds to TRBD1 (7 bases). CDR3 size: 15 residues. The V end was cut by 7 bases, the J end by 0 bases, with 16 bases between. The DNA read from the CDR3 is TGTGCCAGCACCAGCCAGGGGGGCAGCTCCTACGAG. The encoded protein is CASTSQGGSSYE. The complete CDR3 sequence is CASTSQGGSSYEQYF.

In this sample, this clone turned up many times. The read terminates 3 residues ahead of where the CDR3 ends, so the germline J gene completes it. This chain joins TRBV10-3 and TRBJ2-3; D unclear. V was cut by 2 bases and J by 2 bases, with 8 bases left in between. The CDR3 length is 14 residues. The germline V gene encodes CDR1 ENHRY and CDR2 SYGVKD. This CDR3 reads CAISELHYTDTQYF. Partial CDR3 DNA: TGTGCCATCAGTGAGCTACACTACACAGATACG.

Comment on this clone: The read gets to within 3 residues of the CDR3 end, and the germline J gene fills in the rest. This chain joins TRBV5-4 and TRBJ2-5, with 7 positions matching TRBD1. V shed 5 bases, J shed 2 bases, and the junction held 6 bases outside the gene matches. The CDR3 covers 14 residues. CDR1 and CDR2 (germline): SGHNT, YYREEE (reference sequence). CDR3 sequence: CASRKEQGQETQYF. Partial CDR3 DNA: TGTGCCAGCAGAAAAGAACAGGGGCAAGAGACC.

This clone has a count of ten or more. From the germline J gene comes the end of the CDR3, since the read stops 3 residues before it. The J gene is TRBJ2-5, the V gene TRBV19; 11 bases are a match to TRBD2. This CDR3 has 15 amino acids. Germline CDR1 is LNHDA and CDR2 is SQIVND (reference sequence). V lost 6 bases, J lost 0 bases, and 3 bases stayed unmatched. Incomplete CDR3 DNA: TGTGCCAGTAGCGCGGGACTAGCGGACCAAGAGACC. Translation gives CASSAGLADQET. The CDR3 as a whole reads CASSAGLADQETQYF.

The table lists this clone with a few counts. The read ends 3 residues before the CDR3 terminus; that terminus is restored from the germline J gene. V and J are TRBV2 and TRBJ2-3; TRBD1 is a possible D gene (6 bases). The germline V gene has CDR1 SNHLY and CDR2 FYNNEI. The CDR3 totals 14 residues. The CDR3 sequence is CASSETGKSQPQYF. Incomplete CDR3 DNA: TGTGCCAGCAGTGAAACAGGGAAGAGCCAGCCG.

This clone came up many times. Coverage ceases 3 residues before the CDR3 finishes, and the germline J gene fills in the end. V gene TRBV19 combines with J gene TRBJ1-6; possibly TRBD1 for D (6 bases). The CDR3 has 14 amino acids. Trimming cost V 7 bases and J 9 bases, with 16 bases left between them. Germline values: CDR1 LNHDA, CDR2 SQIVND (reference sequence). CDR3 loop: CASNPTGYGSPLHF. The DNA read from the CDR3 is TGTGCCAGTAACCCGACAGGCTATGGTTCACCC.

In its sample, this clone was seen many times. The CDR3 end falls 3 residues outside the read, so it is completed with the germline J gene. This chain connects TRBV19 to TRBJ2-3; TRBD1 agrees at 8 bases. Germline loops: CDR1 LNHDA, CDR2 SQIVND (reference sequence). Unmatched junction bases numbered 4, after V lost 1 base and J lost 7 bases. The CDR3 has 14 residues. The CDR3 DNA, read in part, is TGTGCCAGTAGTATAGCTCAGGGGGCGAATACG. This codes for CASSIAQGANT. The CDR3 in its entirety is CASSIAQGANTQYF.

This clone was recorded many times. Read sequence stops 3 residues before the CDR3 end, and the germline J gene provides the missing end. This sequence joins TRBV7-2 and TRBJ2-1; the match to TRBD2 covers 8 bases. The CDR3 has 15 amino acids. Germline lookup yields CDR1 SGHTA and CDR2 FQGNSA. Trimming removed 5 bases from V and 4 bases from J; junction bases left unmatched: 7. The CDR3: CASSTLAGRYNEQFF. The CDR3 bases that were read are TGTGCCAGCAGCACTTTAGCGGGAAGGTACAATGAG.

This clone counts as medium-sized (0.01 to 0.1%). The read halts 3 residues ahead of the CDR3 end, with the missing end drawn from the germline J gene. This sequence joins TRBV7-9 and TRBJ2-5; 8 nucleotides align to TRBD2. Per the germline V gene, CDR1 is SEHNR and CDR2 is FQNEAQ (reference sequence). Trimming at V came to 2 bases and at J to 6 bases, leaving 8 bases not matched to a gene. The CDR3 runs 15 residues. CDR3 residues: CASSLTISGSKTQYF. Partial CDR3 DNA: TGTGCCAGCAGCTTAACGATCAGCGGGAGTAAGACC.

This clone was observed at least ten times. With the read ending 3 residues before the CDR3 end, the germline J gene is used to fill in that end. The chain recombines TRBV20-1 with TRBJ1-1; possible D gene TRBD1, 6 bases. CDR3 length: 11 residues. From germline, CDR1 is DFQATT and CDR2 SNEGSKA (reference sequence). This chain's CDR3 is CSARTGTEAFF. The covered CDR3 bases are TGCAGTGCTAGGACCGGGACAGAA.

A word on this clone: A far larger clone differs by one base, so this is likely a read error. With the read ending 3 residues before the CDR3 end, the germline J gene is used to fill in that end. This chain links TRBV2 with TRBJ2-5; 10 nucleotides line up with TRBD1. The CDR3 contains 13 residues. Germline-derived CDR1 and CDR2 are SNHLY and FYNNEI. The ends lost 5 bases at V and 4 bases at J; junction bases unmatched: 1. The CDR3 DNA, read in part, is TGTGCCAGCAGTCGGGACAGGGGAGAGACC. Residues: CASSRDRGET. The whole CDR3 sequence reads CASSRDRGETQYF.

This clone has at least ten counts. The read finishes 3 residues shy of the CDR3 end, and the germline J gene is used to complete it. J is TRBJ2-7 and V is TRBV9; 7 bases align to TRBD1. Germline V gene data show CDR1 as SGDLS and CDR2 as YYNGEE. This CDR3 is built from 15 residues. V lost 6 bases, J lost 0 bases, and 9 bases stayed unmatched. The part of the CDR3 DNA that was read is TGTGCCAGCACCCCAGGGGGACAGAGCTCCTACGAG. Encoded protein: CASTPGGQSSYE. The full CDR3 sequence reads CASTPGGQSSYEQYF. Looking up the rest from reference TRBV9 and TRBJ2-7 gives the full variable domain: DSGVTQTPKHLITATGQRVTLRCSPRSGDLSVYWYQQSLDQGLQFLIQYYNGEERAKGNILERFSAQQFPDLHSELNLSSLELGDSALYFCASTPGGQSSYEQYFGPGTRLTVT.

This clone was counted ten times or more. From the germline J gene comes the end of the CDR3, since the read stops 3 residues before it. The chain carries TRBV4-1 and TRBJ2-6; no firm D call. This CDR3 has 15 residues. Trimming took 1 base from V and 4 from J, leaving 8 bases between them. Germline V CDR1 and CDR2: MGHRA, YSYEKL. CDR3 amino acids: CASSQAQGGANVLTF. The covered CDR3 bases are TGCGCCAGCAGCCAAGCCCAAGGGGGGGCCAACGTC.